This T cell receptor (beta chain) originates from a study of a mutant IDH1 vaccine in newly diagnosed glioma. As for the study in general: Radiotherapy, temozolomide, or both had been given previously, and both were given to most. Visits V12 and V13 fell at weeks 35 and 47, respectively.

Regarding this clone: The antigen is undetermined.

The sample's time point: week 47, end of study. A 20-mer mutant IDH1 peptide at 300 ug was injected subcutaneously with topical imiquimod. Sequencing was performed with immunoSEQ multiplex PCR; in TCRdb, only in-frame clones are kept and a portion is missing. The repertoire has 58,000 or so clones, 75% to 90% of them found once; the top ten carry over 2.5%. Germline V gene lookup returns CDR1 SGHRS and CDR2 YFSETQ. The V gene lost 0 bases and the J gene lost 1 base, with 14 bases spanning the gap. The CDR3 runs to 16 residues. This rearrangement joins TRBV5-1 to TRBJ2-7; D tentatively fits TRBD1 or TRBD2 (6 bases each). The sample was PBMCs, taken from a glioma patient whose treatment included an IDH1 peptide vaccine. The sequence was collected from a woman between 50 and 59 years old with glioma. This chain's CDR3 is CASSLVGGRGSYEQYF. The DNA for the CDR3 is TGCGCCAGCAGCTTGGTTGGGGGGCGCGGGTCCTACGAGCAGTACTTC.